Following are 21 T cell receptor beta chains from one sample sequenced in a study of cytomegalovirus exposure and HLA in healthy donors. With 60 Vbeta and 13 Jbeta primers, the PCR was carried out. Sequencing used immunoSEQ multiplex PCR; TCRdb keeps in-frame clones, though not all of them. Seen here are about 190,000 clones, less than 85% observed once, and the top ten hold 0.65%. Sequences were obtained from PBMCs. The receptors derive from a boy aged 5 to 17 in good health and CMV-seronegative.

The chain employs TRBV28 and TRBJ2-5; D call uncertain. This CDR3 is built from 14 residues. Germline-derived CDR1 and CDR2 are MDHEN and SYDVKM. V shed 6 bases and J shed 2 bases, with 13 bases lying between them. The CDR3 loop reads CASRSDTNQETQYF. In nucleotides, the CDR3 is TGTGCCAGCAGGTCAGATACGAATCAAGAGACCCAGTACTTC. The variable domain in full, with the rest retrieved from reference TRBV28 and TRBJ2-5, is DVKVTQSSRYLVKRTGEKVFLECVQDMDHENMFWYRQDPGLGLRLIYFSYDVKMKEKGDIPEGYSVSREKKERFSLILESASTNQTSMYLCASRSDTNQETQYFGPGTRLLVL.

V gene TRBV19 combines with J gene TRBJ2-7, with 10 bases matching TRBD2. CDR3 length: 18 amino acids. V was clipped by 5 bases and J by 0 bases; unmatched bases: 13. Germline V CDR1 and CDR2: LNHDA, SQIVND (reference sequence). The CDR3 sequence: CASSLGLARVRSSYEQYF. CDR3 bases: TGTGCCAGTAGTCTGGGACTAGCGAGGGTCCGTAGCTCCTACGAGCAGTACTTC.

The chain joins TRBV5-4 to TRBJ1-1, with 11 bases lining up with TRBD1. From germline, CDR1 is SGHNT and CDR2 YYREEE (reference sequence). The CDR3 spans 15 residues. The V segment lost 4 bases and the J segment 4 bases; nucleotides outside the gene matches: 6. The CDR3 protein is CASSLAGTGGTEAFF. The DNA for the CDR3 is TGTGCCAGCAGCCTGGCGGGGACAGGGGGCACTGAAGCTTTCTTT.

The chain has TRBV28 and TRBJ2-7, with D tentatively TRBD1 (5 bases). The V end lost 5 bases, the J end lost 9 bases, and 11 bases lay between the germline ends. Germline V lookup: CDR1 MDHEN, CDR2 SYDVKM. The CDR3 has 11 residues. CDR3 protein: CASSQGKGQYF. The CDR3, as DNA: TGTGCCAGCAGTCAGGGCAAAGGGCAGTACTTC.

This clone was detected only once. This sequence joins TRBV7-8 and TRBJ2-1; 9 nucleotides align to TRBD1. The germline gives CDR1 SGHVS, CDR2 FQNEAQ. V trimming: 5 bases; J trimming: 6 bases; junction bases outside the gene matches: 14. The CDR3 has 17 amino acids. The CDR3: CASSAAAPGTGFNEQFF. CDR3 in DNA: TGTGCCAGCAGCGCCGCCGCCCCCGGGACAGGGTTCAATGAGCAGTTCTTC.

This chain connects TRBV5-1 to TRBJ1-2; tentative D call: TRBD1 (5 bases). This CDR3 contains 15 residues. V was trimmed by 0 bases and J by 3 bases, leaving 12 bases between them. The germline gives CDR1 SGHRS, CDR2 YFSETQ. Here the CDR3 DNA reads TGCGCCAGCAGCTTGGCCCTAGACAGCTACTATGGCTACACCTTC. Amino acids: CASSLALDSYYGYTF.

This clone was seen more than once but under ten times. The V and J genes are TRBV5-1 and TRBJ2-3; TRBD2 agrees at 14 bases. The CDR3 has 19 residues. Germline-derived CDR1 and CDR2 are SGHRS and YFSETQ. J lost 0 bases, V lost 1 base, and 7 bases had no gene match. The CDR3 nucleotides read TGCGCCAGCAGCTTGTGGGGACTAGCGGGGGATACTAGCACAGATACGCAGTATTTT. It translates to CASSLWGLAGDTSTDTQYF.

CDR3 in amino acids: CASSRRGLGYNEQFF. CDR3 coding DNA: TGTGCCAGCAGCCGCAGGGGGCTGGGGTACAATGAGCAGTTCTTC. The J gene is TRBJ2-1, the V gene TRBV11-3; 8 nucleotides line up with TRBD1. Germline V gene lookup returns CDR1 SGHNT and CDR2 YENEEA. The trim removed 5 bases at V and 4 bases at J, leaving 7 bases unmatched. The CDR3 is 15 amino acids. The whole variable domain, filled in from reference TRBV11-3 and TRBJ2-1, reads EAGVVQSPRYKIIEKKQPVAFWCNPISGHNTLYWYLQNLGQGPELLIRYENEEAVDDSQLPKDRFSAERLKGVDSTLKIQPAELGDSAVYLCASSRRGLGYNEQFFGPGTRLTVL.

V gene TRBV6-5 combines with J gene TRBJ2-1, with D possibly being TRBD1 (6 bases). CDR1 is MNHEY, CDR2 SVGAGI, per germline. Between the trimmed V and J ends, which lost 5 bases and 3 bases, there was a span of 14 bases. This CDR3 spans 15 amino acids. CDR3 in DNA: TGTGCCAGCAGTCCGGACAGAGAAGGCTACAATGAGCAGTTCTTC. Its protein product is CASSPDREGYNEQFF.

The chain uses TRBV5-1 and TRBJ2-1; 9 nucleotides line up with TRBD2. With 3 bases clipped from V and 6 bases from J, the junction kept 10 bases outside the gene matches. The germline CDR1 and CDR2 sequences are SGHRS and YFSETQ. The length of the CDR3 is 16 residues. The CDR3, as DNA: TGCGCCAGCAGCTGGGAGGGGACTAGCTTGAGCAATGAGCAGTTCTTC. This sequence encodes CASSWEGTSLSNEQFF.

J is TRBJ1-3 and V is TRBV19; D ambiguous. CDR3 length: 13 amino acids. Trimming took off 6 bases at V and 2 bases at J, with 8 bases between the two ends. Germline values: CDR1 LNHDA, CDR2 SQIVND (reference sequence). The CDR3 loop is CASRRVPGNTIYF. The CDR3 coding sequence is TGTGCCAGTAGACGGGTTCCTGGAAACACCATATATTTT. The full variable domain, in which reference TRBV19 and TRBJ1-3 provide the parts outside the CDR3, is DGGITQSPKYLFRKEGQNVTLSCEQNLNHDAMYWYRQDPGQGLRLIYYSQIVNDFQKGDIAEGYSVSREKKESFPLTVTSAQKNPTAFYLCASRRVPGNTIYFGEGSWLTVV.

This clone was recorded a few times. This chain's CDR3 is CASSEGGSTEAFF. The CDR3 DNA is TGTGCCAGCAGCGAAGGAGGGAGCACTGAAGCTTTCTTT. The V call is TRBV7-3, the J call TRBJ1-1; D not resolved. The CDR3 length is 13 residues. V lost 5 bases to trimming and J lost 4 bases, with 11 bases between them. CDR1 and CDR2 from the germline V gene are SGHTA and FQGTGA.

V is TRBV15 and J is TRBJ2-7, with 7 bases fitting TRBD1. The ends lost 2 bases at V and 0 bases at J; junction bases unmatched: 7. CDR3 length: 16 residues. From germline, CDR1 is LNHNV and CDR2 YYDKDF (reference sequence). CDR3: CATSRKRGPASYEQYF. In DNA form, the CDR3 reads TGTGCCACCAGCAGAAAGAGGGGGCCTGCCTCCTACGAGCAGTACTTC.

The V and J genes are TRBV4-1 and TRBJ2-7; D unresolved. This CDR3 comprises 14 residues. Germline lookup yields CDR1 MGHRA and CDR2 YSYEKL. V was pared by 1 base and J by 3 bases, with 10 bases between. The CDR3 reads CASSQAGTDYEQYF. The CDR3 DNA reads TGCGCCAGCAGCCAAGCCGGAACAGACTACGAGCAGTACTTC.

This clone came up once. The V call is TRBV30, the J call TRBJ2-7, with D possibly being TRBD1 (5 bases). Germline CDR1 and CDR2: GTSNPN and SVGIG (reference sequence). Trimming removed 3 bases from V and 2 bases from J, with 11 bases in between. The CDR3 length is 13 residues. CDR3 in DNA: TGTGCCTGGAGCGAGGACATTGCCTACGAGCAGTACTTC. Residues: CAWSEDIAYEQYF.

V gene TRBV11-3 combines with J gene TRBJ2-3; TRBD2 is a possible D gene (6 bases). Germline V gene data show CDR1 as SGHNT and CDR2 as YENEEA. The CDR3 sequence is 14 residues long. V dropped 7 bases and J dropped 4 bases, with 15 bases sitting between them. As DNA, the CDR3 is TGTGCCAGCACCCAATGGCGGGGTGCAGATACGCAGTATTTT. Its protein product is CASTQWRGADTQYF.

CDR3 DNA sequence: TGTGCCTGGAACCGGCAGGCCTACGAGCAGTACTTC. Protein product: CAWNRQAYEQYF. The chain combines TRBV30 with TRBJ2-7; D unresolved. V was pared by 4 bases and J by 2 bases, with 9 bases between. This CDR3 is 12 amino acids long. From germline, CDR1 is GTSNPN and CDR2 SVGIG (reference sequence). The full variable domain, rest sourced from reference TRBV30 and TRBJ2-7, is SQTIHQWPATLVQPVGSPLSLECTVEGTSNPNLYWYRQAAGRGLQLLFYSVGIGQISSEVPQNLSASRPQDRQFILSSKKLLLSDSGFYLCAWNRQAYEQYFGPGTRLTVT.

CDR3 DNA sequence: TGTGCCAGCCTACTAGGGGAGACCCAGTACTTC. Translating gives CASLLGETQYF. The rearrangement joins TRBV12-1 to TRBJ2-5; the DNA was not used to check the table's D call, TRBD2. TRBV12-1 is tagged as a pseudogene. The CDR3 is 11 amino acids.

This sequence joins TRBV15 and TRBJ2-2; 10 bases map to TRBD2. The V gene's germline CDR1 is LNHNV and CDR2 YYDKDF (reference sequence). The trim removed 0 bases at V and 1 base at J, leaving 11 bases unmatched. This CDR3 has 20 amino acids. The DNA of the CDR3 is TGTGCCACCAGCAGAGATTTTGAGCGGGAGGGCCTTAGGAACACCGGGGAGCTGTTTTTT. Protein: CATSRDFEREGLRNTGELFF.

This clone showed up just once. The V gene is TRBV5-1, the J gene TRBJ2-7; 7 bases match TRBD1. The trim removed 4 bases at V and 5 bases at J, leaving 9 bases unmatched. Germline V gene data show CDR1 as SGHRS and CDR2 as YFSETQ. The CDR3 contains 14 residues. The CDR3 here is CASSPTGTANEQYF. The CDR3, as DNA: TGCGCCAGCAGCCCCACCGGGACAGCCAACGAGCAGTACTTC.

The chain couples TRBV7-9 to TRBJ2-7; TRBD2 is a possible D gene (5 bases). The CDR3 sequence is 16 residues long. Germline V gene lookup returns CDR1 SEHNR and CDR2 FQNEAQ (reference sequence). V lost 1 base and J lost 2, with 15 bases in between. The chain's CDR3 is CASSLVPRGSAYEQYF. The CDR3 nucleotides are TGTGCCAGCAGCTTAGTCCCACGGGGTTCAGCCTACGAGCAGTACTTC.